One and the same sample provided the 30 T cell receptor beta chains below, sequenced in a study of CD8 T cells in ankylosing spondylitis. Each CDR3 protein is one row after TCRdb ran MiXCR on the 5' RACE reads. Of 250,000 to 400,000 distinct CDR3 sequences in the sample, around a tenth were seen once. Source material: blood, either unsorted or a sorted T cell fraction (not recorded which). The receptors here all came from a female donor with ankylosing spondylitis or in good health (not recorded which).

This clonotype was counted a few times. The CDR3 is CSAKLADQETQYF. In nucleotides, the CDR3 is TGCAGTGCAAAACTAGCCGACCAAGAGACCCAGTACTTC. The V and J genes are TRBV20-1 and TRBJ2-5; TRBD2 is a possible D gene (6 bases). CDR3 size: 13 residues. Trimming stripped 6 bases from V and 0 bases from J, with 11 bases between. Germline CDR1 reads DFQATT; CDR2 reads SNEGSKA (reference sequence).

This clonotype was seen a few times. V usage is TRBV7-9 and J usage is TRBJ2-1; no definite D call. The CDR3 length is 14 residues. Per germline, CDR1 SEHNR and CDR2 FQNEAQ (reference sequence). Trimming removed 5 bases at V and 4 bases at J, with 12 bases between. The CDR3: CASSAPGPYNEQFF. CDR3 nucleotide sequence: TGTGCCAGCAGCGCCCCCGGGCCATACAATGAGCAGTTCTTC.

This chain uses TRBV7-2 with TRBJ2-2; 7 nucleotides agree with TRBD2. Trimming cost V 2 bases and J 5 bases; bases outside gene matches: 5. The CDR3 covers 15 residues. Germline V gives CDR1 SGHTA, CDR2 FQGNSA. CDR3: CASSLTKRETGELFF. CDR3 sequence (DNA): TGTGCCAGCAGCTTAACCAAGCGGGAAACCGGGGAGCTGTTTTTT.

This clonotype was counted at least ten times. This CDR3 is CASSTQQGMNTEAFF. CDR3 DNA sequence: TGTGCCAGCAGCACCCAACAGGGGATGAACACTGAAGCTTTCTTT. The V call is TRBV11-2, the J call TRBJ1-1; the match to TRBD1 covers 7 bases. Germline trimming cut 5 bases from V and 0 bases from J; bases unmatched to any gene: 6. CDR1 is SGHAT and CDR2 is FQNNGV in the germline V gene. The CDR3 length is 15 residues.

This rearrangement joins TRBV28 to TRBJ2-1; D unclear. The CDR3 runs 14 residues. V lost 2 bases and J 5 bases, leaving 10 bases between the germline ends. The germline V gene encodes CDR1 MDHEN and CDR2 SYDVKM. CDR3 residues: CASSLSGGDNEQFF. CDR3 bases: TGTGCCAGCAGTTTAAGTGGTGGAGACAATGAGCAGTTCTTC.

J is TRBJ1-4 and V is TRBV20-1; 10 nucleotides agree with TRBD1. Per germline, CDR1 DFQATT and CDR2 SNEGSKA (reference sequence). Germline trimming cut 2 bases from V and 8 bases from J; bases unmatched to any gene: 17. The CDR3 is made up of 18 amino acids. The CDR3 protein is CSARISFPGQGTKEKLFF. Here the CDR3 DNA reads TGCAGTGCTAGAATTTCATTTCCGGGACAGGGGACGAAGGAAAAACTGTTTTTT.

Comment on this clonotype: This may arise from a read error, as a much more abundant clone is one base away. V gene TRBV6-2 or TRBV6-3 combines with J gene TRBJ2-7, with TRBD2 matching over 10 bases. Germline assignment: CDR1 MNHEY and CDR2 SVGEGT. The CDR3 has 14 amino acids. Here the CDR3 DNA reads TGTGCCAGCCGTTACACTAGCGGGATTAACGAGCAGTACTTC. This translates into CASRYTSGINEQYF.

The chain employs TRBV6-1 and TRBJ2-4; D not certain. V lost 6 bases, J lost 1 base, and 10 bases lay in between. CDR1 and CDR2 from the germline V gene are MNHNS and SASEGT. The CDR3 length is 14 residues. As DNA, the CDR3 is TGTGCCAGCAGAGAATCGGGCGCCAAAAACATTCAGTACTTC. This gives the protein CASRESGAKNIQYF.

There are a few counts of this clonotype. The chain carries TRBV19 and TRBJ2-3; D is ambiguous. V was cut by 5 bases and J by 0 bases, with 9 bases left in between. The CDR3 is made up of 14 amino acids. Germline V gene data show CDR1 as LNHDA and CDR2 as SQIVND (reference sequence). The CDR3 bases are TGTGCCAGTAGTCGGCCGAGCAGCACAGATACGCAGTATTTT. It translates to CASSRPSSTDTQYF. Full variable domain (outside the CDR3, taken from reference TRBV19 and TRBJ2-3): DGGITQSPKYLFRKEGQNVTLSCEQNLNHDAMYWYRQDPGQGLRLIYYSQIVNDFQKGDIAEGYSVSREKKESFPLTVTSAQKNPTAFYLCASSRPSSTDTQYFGPGTRLTVL.

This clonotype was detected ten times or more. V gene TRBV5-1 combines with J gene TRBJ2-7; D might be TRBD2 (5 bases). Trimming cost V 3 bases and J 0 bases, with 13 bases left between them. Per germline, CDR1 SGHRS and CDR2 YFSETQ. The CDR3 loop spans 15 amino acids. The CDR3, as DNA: TGCGCCAGCAGCTGGGCAGGACTGAGCTCCTACGAGCAGTACTTC. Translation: CASSWAGLSSYEQYF.

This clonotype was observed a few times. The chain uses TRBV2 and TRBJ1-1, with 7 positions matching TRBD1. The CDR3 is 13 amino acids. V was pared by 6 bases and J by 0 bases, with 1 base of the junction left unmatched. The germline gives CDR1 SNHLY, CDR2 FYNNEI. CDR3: CASRDRVNTEAFF. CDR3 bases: TGTGCCAGCAGAGACAGGGTGAACACTGAAGCTTTCTTT.

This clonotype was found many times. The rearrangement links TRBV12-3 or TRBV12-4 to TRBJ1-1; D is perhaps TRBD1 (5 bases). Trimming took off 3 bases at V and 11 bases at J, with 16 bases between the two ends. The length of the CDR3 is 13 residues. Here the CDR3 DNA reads TGTGCCAGCAGTTTCTCAGGGTTTGACGGGGCTTTCTTT. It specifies CASSFSGFDGAFF.

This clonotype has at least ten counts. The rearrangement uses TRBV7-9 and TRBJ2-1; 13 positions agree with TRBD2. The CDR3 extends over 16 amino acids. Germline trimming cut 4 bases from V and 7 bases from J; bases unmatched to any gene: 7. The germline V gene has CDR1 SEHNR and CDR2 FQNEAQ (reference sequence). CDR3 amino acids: CASSSPTSGGANEQFF. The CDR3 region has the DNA TGTGCCAGCAGCTCCCCTACTAGCGGGGGGGCAAATGAGCAGTTCTTC. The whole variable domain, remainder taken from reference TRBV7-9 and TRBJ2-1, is DTGVSQNPRHKITKRGQNVTFRCDPISEHNRLYWYRQTLGQGPEFLTYFQNEAQLEKSRLLSDRFSAERPKGSFSTLEIQRTEQGDSAMYLCASSSPTSGGANEQFFGPGTRLTVL.

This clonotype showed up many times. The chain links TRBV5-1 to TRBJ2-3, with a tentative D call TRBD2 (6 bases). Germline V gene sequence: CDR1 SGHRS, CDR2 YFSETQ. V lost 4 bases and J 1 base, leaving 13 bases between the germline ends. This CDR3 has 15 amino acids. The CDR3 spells CASSAAGRGTDTQYF. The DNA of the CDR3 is TGCGCCAGCAGCGCGGCGGGGCGGGGCACAGATACGCAGTATTTT.

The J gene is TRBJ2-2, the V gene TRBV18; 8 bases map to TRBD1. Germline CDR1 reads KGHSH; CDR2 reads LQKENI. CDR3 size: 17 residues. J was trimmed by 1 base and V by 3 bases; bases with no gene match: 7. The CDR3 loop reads CASSPRRTGLNTGELFF. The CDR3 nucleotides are TGTGCCAGCTCACCGAGACGGACAGGGCTGAACACCGGGGAGCTGTTTTTT.

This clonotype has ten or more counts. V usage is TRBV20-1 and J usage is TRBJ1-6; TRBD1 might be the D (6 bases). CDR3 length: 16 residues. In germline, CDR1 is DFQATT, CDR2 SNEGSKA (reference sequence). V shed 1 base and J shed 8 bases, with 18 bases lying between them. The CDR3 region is CSARAQQGFGHSPLHF. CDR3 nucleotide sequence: TGCAGTGCTAGAGCCCAACAGGGATTTGGGCATTCACCCCTCCACTTT.

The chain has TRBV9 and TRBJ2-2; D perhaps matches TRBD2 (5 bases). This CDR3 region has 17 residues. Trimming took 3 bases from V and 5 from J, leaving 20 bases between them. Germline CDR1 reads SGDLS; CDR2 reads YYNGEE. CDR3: CASSARTGGLGTGELFF. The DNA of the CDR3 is TGTGCCAGCAGCGCCCGGACTGGCGGGTTGGGAACCGGGGAGCTGTTTTTT.

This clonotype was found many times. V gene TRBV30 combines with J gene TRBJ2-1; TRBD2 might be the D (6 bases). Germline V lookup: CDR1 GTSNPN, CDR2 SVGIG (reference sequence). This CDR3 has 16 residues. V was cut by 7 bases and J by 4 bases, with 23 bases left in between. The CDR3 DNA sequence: TGTGCCTCCACCCCAACCGGGACTCCCCTTTACAATGAGCAGTTCTTC. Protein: CASTPTGTPLYNEQFF.

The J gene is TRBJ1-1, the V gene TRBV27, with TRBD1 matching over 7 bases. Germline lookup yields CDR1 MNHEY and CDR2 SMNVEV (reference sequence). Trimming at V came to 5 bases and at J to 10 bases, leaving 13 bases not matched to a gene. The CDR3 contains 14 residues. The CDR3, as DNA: TGTGCCAGCAGTACCTCGGACAGGCCTCTCGTAGCTTTCTTT. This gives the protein CASSTSDRPLVAFF.

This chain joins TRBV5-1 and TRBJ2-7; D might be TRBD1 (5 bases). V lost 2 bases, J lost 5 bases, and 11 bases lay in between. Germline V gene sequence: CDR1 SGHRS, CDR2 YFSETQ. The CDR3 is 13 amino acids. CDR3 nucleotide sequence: TGCGCCAGCAGCTTCGCAGGGAAGGACGAGCAGTACTTC. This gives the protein CASSFAGKDEQYF.

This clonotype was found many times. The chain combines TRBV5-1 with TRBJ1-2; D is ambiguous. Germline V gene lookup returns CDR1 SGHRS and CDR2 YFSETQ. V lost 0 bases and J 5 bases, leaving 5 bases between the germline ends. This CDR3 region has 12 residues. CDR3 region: CASSLGSYGYTF. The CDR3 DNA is TGCGCCAGCAGCTTGGGGTCTTATGGCTACACCTTC.

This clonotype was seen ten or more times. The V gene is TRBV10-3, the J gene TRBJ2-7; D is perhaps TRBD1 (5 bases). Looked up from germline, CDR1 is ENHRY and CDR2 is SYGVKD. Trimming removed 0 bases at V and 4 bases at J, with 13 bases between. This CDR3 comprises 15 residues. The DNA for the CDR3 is TGTGCCATCAGTGAGTCGATAGCAGGGTCGTACGAGCAGTACTTC. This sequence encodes CAISESIAGSYEQYF.

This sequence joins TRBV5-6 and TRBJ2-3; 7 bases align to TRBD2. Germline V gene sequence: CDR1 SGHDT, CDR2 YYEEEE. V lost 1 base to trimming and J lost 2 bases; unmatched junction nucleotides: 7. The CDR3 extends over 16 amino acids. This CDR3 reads CASSLRLAASTDTQYF. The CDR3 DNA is TGTGCCAGCAGCTTGAGACTAGCAGCCTCCACAGATACGCAGTATTTT.

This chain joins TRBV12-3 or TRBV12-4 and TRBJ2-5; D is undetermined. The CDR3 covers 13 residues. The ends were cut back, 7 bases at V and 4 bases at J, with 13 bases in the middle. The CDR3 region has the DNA TGTGCCAGCACCTCAAGGCTCGGAGAGACCCAGTACTTC. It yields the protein CASTSRLGETQYF.

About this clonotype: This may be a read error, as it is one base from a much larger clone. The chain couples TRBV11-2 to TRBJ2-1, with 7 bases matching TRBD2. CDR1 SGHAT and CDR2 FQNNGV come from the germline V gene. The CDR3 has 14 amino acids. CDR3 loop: CGSSQLRGSHEQFF. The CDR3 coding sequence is TGTGGCAGCAGCCAACTGCGCGGGAGTCATGAGCAGTTCTTC. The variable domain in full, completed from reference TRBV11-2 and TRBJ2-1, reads EAGVAQSPRYKIIEKRQSVAFWCNPISGHATLYWYQQILGQGPKLLIQFQNNGVVDDSQLPKDRFSAERLKGVDSTLKIQPAKLEDSAVYLCGSSQLRGSHEQFFGPGTRLTVL.

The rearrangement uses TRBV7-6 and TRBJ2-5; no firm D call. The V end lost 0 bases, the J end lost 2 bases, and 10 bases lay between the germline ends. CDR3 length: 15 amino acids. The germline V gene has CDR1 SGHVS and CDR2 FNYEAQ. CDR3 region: CASSLALTAQETQYF. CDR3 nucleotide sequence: TGTGCCAGCAGCTTAGCGCTGACCGCTCAAGAGACCCAGTACTTC.

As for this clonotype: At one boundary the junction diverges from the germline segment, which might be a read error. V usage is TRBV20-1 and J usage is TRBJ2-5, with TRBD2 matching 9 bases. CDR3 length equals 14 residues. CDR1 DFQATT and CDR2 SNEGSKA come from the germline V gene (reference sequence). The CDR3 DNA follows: TGCAGTGCTGCGCGGGGGGGCAATAAAGAGACCCAGTATTTC. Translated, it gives CSAARGGNKETQYF.

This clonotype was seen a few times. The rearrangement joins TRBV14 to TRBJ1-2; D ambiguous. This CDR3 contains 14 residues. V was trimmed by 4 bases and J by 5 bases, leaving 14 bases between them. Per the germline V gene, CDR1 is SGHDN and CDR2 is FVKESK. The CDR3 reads CASSLSPVGYGYTF. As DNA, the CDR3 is TGTGCCAGCAGCCTCAGCCCGGTAGGGTATGGCTACACCTTC. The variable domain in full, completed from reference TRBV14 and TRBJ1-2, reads EAGVTQFPSHSVIEKGQTVTLRCDPISGHDNLYWYRRVMGKEIKFLLHFVKESKQDESGMPNNRFLAERTGGTYSTLKVQPAELEDSGVYFCASSLSPVGYGYTFGSGTRLTVV.

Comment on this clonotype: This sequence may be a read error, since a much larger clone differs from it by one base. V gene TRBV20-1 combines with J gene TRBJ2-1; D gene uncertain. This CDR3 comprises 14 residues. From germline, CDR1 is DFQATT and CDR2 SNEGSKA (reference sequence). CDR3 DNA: TGCGGTGCTAGGGCCCCTCCGTACTACAATGAGCAGTTCTTC. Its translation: CGARAPPYYNEQFF.

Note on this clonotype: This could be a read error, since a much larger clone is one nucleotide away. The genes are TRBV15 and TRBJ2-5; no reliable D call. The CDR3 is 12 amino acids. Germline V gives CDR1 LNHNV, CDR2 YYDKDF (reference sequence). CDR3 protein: CATSRDVETQHF. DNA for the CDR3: TGTGCCACCAGCAGAGATGTGGAGACCCAGCACTTC.